This TCR beta chain was identified during a study of blood T cell repertoires in COVID-19. Study summary: The origin of the acute and convalescent COVID-19 samples was the United States, Italy and Spain.

In the source study's methods: Amplification with reference gene primers provided the estimates of nucleated cell counts. Method: immunoSEQ multiplex PCR; TCRdb's copy keeps in-frame clones and lacks some. The V and J calls and clone size are taken from that table; D and trimming were inferred from the DNA. The sample has 300,000 to 400,000 clones, 88% seen once; the top ten hold more than 0.85%. All enrollees were roughly 18 to 95 years old and from about 25 US areas. Participants had their cohort set by participant-reported clinical history. The sample consisted of PBMCs or T cells enriched from blood (not recorded which). The clonotype comes from a woman under 40 with acute COVID-19.

CDR3 sequence (DNA): TGTGCCAGCAGCTTAGAGACAGTGAACACTGAAGCTTTCTTT. This sequence encodes CASSLETVNTEAFF. V gene TRBV11-1 combines with J gene TRBJ1-1; possibly TRBD1 for D (5 bases). V was shortened by 1 base and J by 0 bases, with 6 bases between the two germline ends. CDR1 and CDR2 from the germline V gene are SGHAT and FQDESV (reference sequence). The CDR3 length is 14 residues.